This T cell receptor beta chain is drawn from a study of T cell responses to AZD1222 COVID-19 vaccine. Findings of the study overall: White British donors predominated, females outnumbered males, and clonal diversity was possibly underestimated. Baseline serostatus was positive in only a handful of AZD1222 recipients. Two AZD1222 administrations were followed by greater Spike-specific TCR breadth and depth. Spike was spanned by vaccine-associated CD4 TCRs, which were dominant at 160-218 and 743-854.

From germline, CDR1 is MNHEY and CDR2 SVGEGT. This CDR3 region has 14 residues. This clone has a handful of counts. The antigen is undetermined. The junction departs from germline at one end; a sequencing error may be responsible. Method: immunoSEQ multiplex PCR; TCRdb's copy keeps in-frame clones and lacks some. Of about 140,000 clones listed, less than 95% are singletons. The sequencing here drew on peripheral blood, taken 28 days after the second dose of the MenACWY control vaccine. The sequence was collected from an adult who received the MenACWY meningococcal vaccine as a control. This chain uses TRBV6-2 or TRBV6-3 with TRBJ1-4; the match to TRBD1 covers 9 bases. Here the CDR3 DNA reads TGTGCCAGCAGTGGACAGGGGTCTAAAGAAAAACTGTTTTTT. It specifies CASSGQGSKEKLFF.